The 2 T cell receptor beta chains reported below all come from one sample, sequenced in a study of blood T cells in healthy people across ages. The authors ran a second PCR of roughly 6 to 11 cycles using a sample-barcoded 5' primer and a J-beta primer mix. One entry per CDR3 protein results from TCRdb running MiXCR on the 5' RACE reads. The sample lists around 970,000 distinct CDR3 sequences; about 51% were seen once. The specimen sequenced was blood. These receptors were collected from a woman aged 55-69 years in good health.

The chain couples TRBV4-2 to TRBJ2-7; D may be TRBD2 (5 bases). Germline CDR1 is LGHNA and CDR2 is YNFKEQ. The V end lost 1 base, the J end lost 1 base, and 17 bases lay between the germline ends. The CDR3 consists of 17 residues. CDR3 region: CASSQGLRLADSYEQYF. CDR3 nucleotide sequence: TGTGCCAGCAGCCAAGGATTACGGCTAGCTGATTCCTACGAGCAGTACTTC.

The genes are TRBV7-2 and TRBJ2-7; tentative D call: TRBD1 (6 bases). The CDR3 has 14 residues. V was shortened by 2 bases and J by 6 bases, with 14 bases between the two germline ends. The germline V gene encodes CDR1 SGHTA and CDR2 FQGNSA. The CDR3 spells CASSLTVEGGEQYF. The CDR3 DNA is TGTGCCAGCAGCTTAACCGTGGAAGGGGGCGAGCAGTACTTC.